The 7 T cell receptor beta chains below all came from one sample that was sequenced in a study of T cells in localized non-small cell lung cancer (dated by TCRdb to the early 2020s). Library generation was performed with the immunoSEQ multiplex PCR assay. TCRdb mirrors the immuneACCESS table, restricted to in-frame sequences. Some clones are absent from its copies; in checked studies, under half trace to an unresolved V gene, and the reason for the others is unknown. The sample includes around 29,000 clones, with approximately 90% observed a single time. Jointly, the top ten make up 28% of the sample. Sequences were derived from peripheral blood, sampled before any cancer treatment. Every receptor here comes from a female donor aged 60 or older with stage I lung adenocarcinoma.

The V gene is TRBV19, the J gene TRBJ2-3; D might be TRBD2 (6 bases). The germline V gene has CDR1 LNHDA and CDR2 SQIVND (reference sequence). V shed 2 bases and J shed 6 bases, with 9 bases lying between them. The CDR3 contains 13 residues. The CDR3 DNA reads TGTGCCAGTAGTATAACTAGCTTGGATACGCAGTATTTT. This gives the protein CASSITSLDTQYF.

The chain combines TRBV18 with TRBJ2-2; the match to TRBD2 covers 10 bases. Germline loops: CDR1 KGHSH, CDR2 LQKENI. With 0 bases clipped from V and 3 bases from J, the junction kept 7 bases outside the gene matches. The CDR3 contains 18 residues. CDR3 region: CASSPPSGGASDTGELFF. The CDR3 coding sequence is TGTGCCAGCTCACCACCAAGCGGGGGGGCATCGGACACCGGGGAGCTGTTTTTT.

The CDR3 region is CASSTGTGKATNEKLFF. Written as DNA, the CDR3 is TGTGCCAGCAGCACCGGGACAGGGAAAGCAACTAATGAAAAACTGTTTTTT. V and J are TRBV21-1 and TRBJ1-4; the table's D gene call, TRBD1, was not cross checked with the DNA. TRBV21-1 is a pseudogene. The CDR3 spans 17 residues.

The V and J genes are TRBV10-3 and TRBJ1-4, with D possibly TRBD1 on 5 matching bases. V shed 6 bases and J shed 4 bases, with 9 bases lying between them. In germline, CDR1 is ENHRY, CDR2 SYGVKD. CDR3 size: 13 residues. The CDR3 is CAIRRGFNEKLFF. The CDR3 DNA is TGTGCCATCAGGAGGGGCTTTAATGAAAAACTGTTTTTT.

V is TRBV7-9 and J is TRBJ2-2, with 11 bases aligning to TRBD1. Germline trimming cut 9 bases from V and 6 bases from J; bases unmatched to any gene: 6. Germline V gene data show CDR1 as SEHNR and CDR2 as FQNEAQ (reference sequence). CDR3 length: 14 residues. CDR3 sequence: CASPGQGDSGELFF. The CDR3 region has the DNA TGTGCCAGTCCGGGACAGGGGGATTCCGGGGAGCTGTTTTTT.

The chain couples TRBV6-5 to TRBJ1-5; 10 bases are shared with TRBD1. Trimming at V came to 8 bases and at J to 1 base, leaving 5 bases not matched to a gene. There are 15 residues in the CDR3. The germline V gene has CDR1 MNHEY and CDR2 SVGAGI. CDR3 DNA: TGTGCCAGCCGGGACAGGGGAAAGAGCAATCAGCCCCAGCATTTT. Its protein is CASRDRGKSNQPQHF.

V and J are TRBV28 and TRBJ2-3, with D perhaps TRBD2 (5 bases). Trimming removed 5 bases at V and 2 bases at J, with 11 bases between. Germline-derived CDR1 and CDR2 are MDHEN and SYDVKM. CDR3 length: 14 amino acids. CDR3 coding DNA: TGTGCCAGCAGTCCCGACTATAACACAGATACGCAGTATTTT. Residues: CASSPDYNTDTQYF.